Presented here are 9 T cell receptor beta chains from one specimen sequenced in a study of blood T cell repertoires in COVID-19. The table came from immunoSEQ multiplex PCR; TCRdb's copy has only in-frame clones and leaves some out. The table includes 210,000 or so clones, more than 70% detected once. The specimen sequenced was PBMCs or T cells enriched from blood (not recorded which). The receptors shown here come from a woman aged 40 to 49 with acute COVID-19.

The chain carries TRBV10-2 and TRBJ2-5; maybe TRBD2 (6 bases). The CDR3 is 13 amino acids. Trimming shortened V by 7 bases and J by 8 bases, and 17 bases separated the two germline ends. Germline assignment: CDR1 WSHSY and CDR2 SAAADI. CDR3 in amino acids: CASKEGLLGTQYF. DNA for the CDR3: TGCGCCAGCAAAGAGGGACTCCTGGGTACCCAGTACTTC.

The rearrangement links TRBV19 to TRBJ2-5, with D perhaps TRBD2 (6 bases). CDR3 length: 14 amino acids. The germline V gene has CDR1 LNHDA and CDR2 SQIVND (reference sequence). Deletions cut 3 bases from V and 1 base from J, with 9 bases between. In DNA form, the CDR3 reads TGTGCCAGTAGTATGTCGGGGGTCCAAGAGACCCAGTACTTC. It yields the protein CASSMSGVQETQYF.

This chain joins TRBV27 and TRBJ2-7; TRBD2 agrees at 14 bases. Germline assignment: CDR1 MNHEY and CDR2 SMNVEV (reference sequence). V lost 4 bases, J lost 4 bases, and 9 bases stayed unmatched. The CDR3 has 17 amino acids. CDR3 in DNA: TGTGCCAGCAGTTCTTACGGACTAGCGGGAGGAGGGTACGAGCAGTACTTC. Residues: CASSSYGLAGGGYEQYF.

The chain joins TRBV19 to TRBJ1-5; 9 nucleotides align to TRBD1. This CDR3 contains 16 residues. Germline V CDR1 and CDR2: LNHDA, SQIVND (reference sequence). The V and J ends lost 3 bases and 2 bases, in that order; junction bases with no gene match: 5. For the CDR3, the DNA is TGTGCCAGTAGTATCGGACAGGGGATAGGCAATCAGCCCCAGCATTTT. It translates to CASSIGQGIGNQPQHF.

V gene TRBV3-1 (or the pseudogene TRBV3-2) combines with J gene TRBJ1-2; D unresolved. V dropped 1 base and J dropped 3 bases, with 15 bases sitting between them. Germline-derived CDR1 and CDR2 are LGHDT and YNNKEL (reference sequence). This CDR3 region has 16 residues. CDR3 sequence: CASSQARPGRHYGYTF. CDR3 DNA: TGTGCCAGCAGCCAAGCCCGTCCGGGAAGGCACTATGGCTACACCTTC.

The rearrangement joins TRBV6-5 to TRBJ2-7; TRBD1 matches 9 bases. This CDR3 is built from 14 residues. The trim removed 7 bases at V and 4 bases at J, leaving 8 bases unmatched. Germline CDR1 and CDR2: MNHEY and SVGAGI. CDR3 in DNA: TGTGCCAGCACGACGGACAGGGGAGGTTACGAGCAGTACTTC. This gives the protein CASTTDRGGYEQYF.

The chain recombines TRBV29-1 with TRBJ2-7, with 9 bases identical to TRBD1. This CDR3 comprises 13 residues. CDR1 SQVTM and CDR2 ANQGSEA come from the germline V gene. The V gene end was trimmed by 6 bases and the J gene end by 6 bases; junction bases not matched to a gene: 9. The CDR3 nucleotides read TGCAGCGTGACCGGGACAGGGAGCCCCGAGCAGTACTTC. It codes for CSVTGTGSPEQYF.

The sample holds a few counts of this clone. This sequence joins TRBV12-5 and TRBJ1-1; tentatively, D is TRBD1 (5 bases). The CDR3 is 16 amino acids. Deletions cut 0 bases from V and 4 bases from J, with 15 bases between. Germline V gene lookup returns CDR1 LGHNT and CDR2 FRNRAP. CDR3: CASGLVAFGASTEAFF. The CDR3 DNA is TGTGCTAGTGGTTTGGTTGCTTTTGGGGCGAGCACTGAAGCTTTCTTT.

The chain joins TRBV7-3 to TRBJ2-7, with TRBD2 identical over 9 bases. The CDR3 covers 18 residues. CDR1 SGHTA and CDR2 FQGTGA come from the germline V gene. V lost 3 bases, J lost 1 base, and 13 bases stayed unmatched. The DNA of the CDR3 is TGTGCCAGCAGCTTTGGTCTAGCGGGACTCCGATGTTCCTACGAGCAGTACTTC. Translating gives CASSFGLAGLRCSYEQYF.